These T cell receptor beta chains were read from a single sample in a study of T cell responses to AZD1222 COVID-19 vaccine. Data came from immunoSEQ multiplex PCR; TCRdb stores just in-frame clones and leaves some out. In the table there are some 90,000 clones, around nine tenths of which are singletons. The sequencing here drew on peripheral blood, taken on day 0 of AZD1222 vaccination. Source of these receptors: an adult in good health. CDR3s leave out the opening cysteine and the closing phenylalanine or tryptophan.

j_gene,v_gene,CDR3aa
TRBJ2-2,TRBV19,ASSRRQEGGELF
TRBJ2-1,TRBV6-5,ASSPDSWYNEQF
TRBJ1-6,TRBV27,ASSFPGGGSNSPLH
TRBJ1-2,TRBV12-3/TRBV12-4,ASSPSGHYGYT
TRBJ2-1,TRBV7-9,ASIEGRGYNEQF
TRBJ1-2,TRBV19,ASRPPGTGALRGGYT
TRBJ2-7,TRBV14,ASSQDLAASYEQY
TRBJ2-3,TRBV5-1,ASSRTTGTDTQY
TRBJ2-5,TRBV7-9,ASSAPWSGGEGTQY
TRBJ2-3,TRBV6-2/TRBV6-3,ASSYLSGGASTDTQY
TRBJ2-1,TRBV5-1,ASSFSGLNSYNEQF
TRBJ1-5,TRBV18,ASSLGLDSNQPQH
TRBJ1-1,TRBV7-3,ASSLWVGQENTEAF
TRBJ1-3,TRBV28,ASSGTGPGNTIY